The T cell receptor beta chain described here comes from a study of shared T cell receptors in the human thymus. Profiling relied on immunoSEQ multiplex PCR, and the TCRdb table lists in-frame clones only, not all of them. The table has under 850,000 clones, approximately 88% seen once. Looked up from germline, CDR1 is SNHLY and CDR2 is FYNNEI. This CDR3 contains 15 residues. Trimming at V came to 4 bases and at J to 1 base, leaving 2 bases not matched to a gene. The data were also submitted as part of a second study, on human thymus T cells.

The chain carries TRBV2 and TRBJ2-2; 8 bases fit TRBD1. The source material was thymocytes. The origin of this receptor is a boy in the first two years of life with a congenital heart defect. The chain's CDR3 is CASSVGQGNTGELFF. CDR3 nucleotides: TGTGCCAGCAGTGTCGGACAGGGGAACACCGGGGAGCTGTTTTTT.